Below, one TCR beta chain is given with its context. Followed longitudinally, the Seattle patients had been enrolled during active infection. The data were obtained in a study of blood T cell repertoires in COVID-19. The CDR3 sequence is 15 residues long. Trimming took off 3 bases at V and 2 bases at J, with 12 bases between the two ends. From germline, CDR1 is MNHEY and CDR2 SMNVEV (reference sequence). Per the original methods: The assay estimated nucleated cells by amplifying reference gene primers. Sequencing used immunoSEQ multiplex PCR; TCRdb keeps in-frame clones, though not all of them. V and J calls and clone size are those listed in that table; D and trimming were worked out from the DNA. The data show roughly 440,000 clones, approximately 88% seen once.

Sequenced sample: peripheral blood. J is TRBJ2-3 and V is TRBV27; D may be TRBD1 (5 bases). The receptor comes from a woman aged 45-60 years with COVID-19, enrolled during active disease. The CDR3 DNA sequence: TGTGCCAGCAGTTTTGTCGTAGGGGTCACAGATACGCAGTATTTT. Translated, it gives CASSFVVGVTDTQYF.